This T cell receptor (beta chain) is drawn from a study of blood T cell repertoires in COVID-19. In the study overall: Samples came from the United States, Italy and Spain, spanning acute and convalescent COVID-19. From T cells, B-cell-depleted T cells, or PBMCs came the material, which was cDNA or gDNA.

In the authors' workflow: Estimation of nucleated cell counts relied on the amplification of reference gene primers. The method was immunoSEQ multiplex PCR; TCRdb's version includes in-frame clones alone and lacks a portion of them. Clone size and the V and J calls come from that table; the DNA yielded D and trimming. The data show some 90,000 clones, 89% seen once. J gave up 14 bases and V 2 bases, and 8 bases lay outside the gene matches. The CDR3 extends over 12 amino acids. CDR1 and CDR2 (germline): MNHEY, SMNVEV (reference sequence). The sample taken for sequencing was peripheral blood. The clonotype comes from a man in his fifties or sixties with acute or convalescent COVID-19. V gene TRBV27 combines with J gene TRBJ1-2; 7 bases map to TRBD1. The CDR3 DNA sequence: TGTGCCAGCAGTTTAGTAGGGGGCGCGTGGACCTTC. Its protein product is CASSLVGGAWTF.